This is a list of T cell receptor beta chains from one sample in a study of blood T cell repertoires in COVID-19. Method: immunoSEQ multiplex PCR; TCRdb's copy keeps in-frame clones and lacks some. This table holds roughly 70,000 clones, 85% to 90% found once. The sequenced material came from peripheral blood. The receptors derive from a middle-aged man with active COVID-19. Both conserved end residues are trimmed from each CDR3. A clone size is listed for some rows: how often the clone was seen (once, few, many), or a class if it is expanded.

J,V,size,CDR3
TRBJ2-3,TRBV7-2,.,ASSLGGGEDTQY
TRBJ2-3,TRBV7-9,.,ASSLDGGDTQY
TRBJ2-5,TRBV9,.,ASSVSPLLGTEGVETQY
TRBJ1-1,TRBV19,.,ASTTGGAVTEAF
TRBJ1-5,TRBV6-2/TRBV6-3,.,ASSSAIRRVRQPQH
TRBJ2-2,TRBV28,.,ASSLIDRRRELF
TRBJ1-5,TRBV5-8,.,ASSSTGEPYQPQH
TRBJ2-3,TRBV5-1,.,ASSSSGSTTDTQY
TRBJ1-2,TRBV19,.,ASSQYSRLSDGYT
TRBJ1-6,TRBV5-1,few,ASREGYRNSPLH
TRBJ2-1,TRBV4-1,few,ASSQGRGGSYNEQF
TRBJ2-3,TRBV3-1/TRBV3-2,.,ASSQSLGVDTQY
TRBJ1-2,TRBV27,.,ASSLTGATNYGYT
TRBJ2-5,TRBV9,.,ASTPRTGDGETQY
TRBJ1-1,TRBV19,.,ASSVSPRQFITEAF
TRBJ2-1,TRBV5-1,once,ASSFGESSYNEQF
TRBJ1-4,TRBV4-1,.,ASSKNRELGEKLF
TRBJ2-7,TRBV18,.,ASSYGTGTYEQY
TRBJ2-7,TRBV19,.,ASMPGHTSSYEQY
TRBJ2-3,TRBV27,.,ASSETWDSADTQY
TRBJ2-5,TRBV30,.,AWSVGVDQETQY
TRBJ2-7,TRBV21-1,.,ASRSGHHYEQY
TRBJ2-3,TRBV10-2,.,ASRGLAGGTDTQY
TRBJ2-3,TRBV19,.,ASSMGGARLDTQY
TRBJ2-1,TRBV29-1,.,SVGAGATYNEQF
TRBJ1-1,TRBV15,.,ATSRDQTGGAF
TRBJ2-1,TRBV19,.,ASSPSTGDHEQF
TRBJ2-7,TRBV27,.,ASSFRETPSYEQY
TRBJ2-7,TRBV7-6,.,ASSLVFGSTYEQY
TRBJ1-5,TRBV29-1,few,SVTDGGGQPQH
TRBJ1-2,TRBV6-6,.,ASKEARGYT
TRBJ2-3,TRBV19,.,ASSIPSSGSPDTQY